The 19 T cell receptor beta chains below all came from one sample that was sequenced in a study of blood T cells in healthy people across ages. Using a J-beta primer mix together with a sample-barcoded 5' primer, a second PCR was run for roughly 7 to 11 cycles. TCRdb used MiXCR to reprocess the 5' RACE reads, holding one entry per CDR3 protein. In the table there are about 1.8 million distinct CDR3 sequences, around 48% of which are singletons. The specimen sequenced was blood. These receptors came from a woman between 35 and 50 years old in good health.

The CDR3 nucleotides read TGCGCCAGCAGCTTGGGGTCAGAGGTTCTGGTGACCCAGTACTTC. Translation gives CASSLGSEVLVTQYF. The rearrangement links TRBV5-1 to TRBJ2-5; D is uncertain. The CDR3 extends over 15 amino acids. V was clipped by 0 bases and J by 7 bases, with 16 bases between them. Germline V gene data show CDR1 as SGHRS and CDR2 as YFSETQ.

This clonotype showed up just a few times. The J gene is TRBJ1-2, the V gene TRBV4-2, with a tentative D call TRBD1 (6 bases). The ends were cut back, 0 bases at V and 4 bases at J, with 15 bases in the middle. The CDR3 extends over 16 amino acids. CDR1 is LGHNA, CDR2 YNFKEQ, per germline. In DNA, the CDR3 is TGTGCCAGCAGCCAAGATAAACAGGGATTCAGCTATGGCTACACCTTC. Translated: CASSQDKQGFSYGYTF.

The chain links TRBV5-1 to TRBJ1-1; possible D gene TRBD1, 5 bases. Germline lookup yields CDR1 SGHRS and CDR2 YFSETQ. The V gene lost 4 bases and the J gene lost 7 bases, with 23 bases spanning the gap. CDR3 size: 16 residues. Here the CDR3 DNA reads TGCGCCAGCAGCCGCGAATCTACAGGCAGAGGTAGTGAAGCTTTCTTT. Translated, it gives CASSRESTGRGSEAFF. Full variable domain (outside the CDR3, taken from reference TRBV5-1 and TRBJ1-1): KAGVTQTPRYLIKTRGQQVTLSCSPISGHRSVSWYQQTPGQGLQFLFEYFSETQRNKGNFPGRFSGRQFSNSRSEMNVSTLELGDSALYLCASSRESTGRGSEAFFGQGTRLTVV.

The gene calls are TRBV4-3 and TRBJ2-1, with 8 bases matching TRBD1. Germline assignment: CDR1 LGHNA and CDR2 YSLEER. The CDR3 runs to 15 residues. V dropped 1 base and J dropped 7; count of bases not matched to a gene: 6. The CDR3 DNA reads TGCGCCAGCAGCCAAGGGCAGGGGGCATGGAATGAGCAGTTCTTC. Translation: CASSQGQGAWNEQFF.

This clonotype occurred a few times. V gene TRBV28 combines with J gene TRBJ2-6; the D gene could be TRBD1 or TRBD2 (6 bases each). Between the trimmed V and J ends, which lost 8 bases and 3 bases, there was a span of 14 bases. Germline V gene sequence: CDR1 MDHEN, CDR2 SYDVKM. CDR3 length: 15 amino acids. The DNA of the CDR3 is TGTGCCAGCCAAGAGGGGGGCAGTGGGGCCAACGTCCTGACTTTC. This gives the protein CASQEGGSGANVLTF. Looking up the rest from reference TRBV28 and TRBJ2-6 gives the full variable domain: DVKVTQSSRYLVKRTGEKVFLECVQDMDHENMFWYRQDPGLGLRLIYFSYDVKMKEKGDIPEGYSVSREKKERFSLILESASTNQTSMYLCASQEGGSGANVLTFGAGSRLTVL.

This clonotype was seen more than once but under ten times. The chain employs TRBV7-2 and TRBJ2-7; D might be TRBD1 (6 bases). The V end was cut by 5 bases, the J end by 4 bases, with 24 bases between. The CDR3 has 17 amino acids. Germline-derived CDR1 and CDR2 are SGHTA and FQGNSA. The CDR3 sequence is CASSHLPRTDRFYEQYF. CDR3 bases: TGTGCCAGCAGCCACCTACCCCGGACAGATCGGTTTTACGAGCAGTACTTC.

The rearrangement links TRBV7-2 to TRBJ2-1; D possibly matches TRBD1 or TRBD2 (5 bases each). This CDR3 has 16 amino acids. The V and J ends lost 5 bases and 0 bases respectively, with 14 bases between them. Germline V gene sequence: CDR1 SGHTA, CDR2 FQGNSA. The CDR3, as DNA: TGTGCCAGCAGCCCTCGGGCAGGGAGCTCCTACAATGAGCAGTTCTTC. Protein product: CASSPRAGSSYNEQFF.

The chain joins TRBV11-2 to TRBJ2-3; 8 nucleotides line up with TRBD1. The trim removed 0 bases at V and 0 bases at J, leaving 5 bases unmatched. The CDR3 length is 17 residues. Germline CDR1 reads SGHAT; CDR2 reads FQNNGV. As DNA, the CDR3 is TGTGCCAGCAGCTTAGAGTACAGGGGGACTAGCACAGATACGCAGTATTTT. It encodes CASSLEYRGTSTDTQYF.

The chain links TRBV11-3 to TRBJ2-1, with D uncertain. The CDR3 length is 13 residues. Germline V gives CDR1 SGHNT, CDR2 YENEEA. V lost 1 base, J lost 7 bases, and 8 bases lay in between. The CDR3 sequence: CASSLATKNEQFF. The CDR3 DNA reads TGTGCCAGCAGCTTAGCCACCAAGAATGAGCAGTTCTTC.

The genes are TRBV14 and TRBJ2-1; TRBD2 aligns across 7 bases. J lost 5 bases, V lost 4 bases, and 8 bases had no gene match. CDR1 is SGHDN, CDR2 FVKESK, per germline. The CDR3 is 15 amino acids. The CDR3 nucleotides are TGTGCCAGCAGCCCCAGGACTAGTCATCACAATGAGCAGTTCTTC. This encodes CASSPRTSHHNEQFF.

V is TRBV29-1 and J is TRBJ2-7; 14 bases are a match to TRBD2. The length of the CDR3 is 16 residues. Trimming took 3 bases from V and 2 from J; bases not matched to a gene: 6. CDR1 and CDR2 (germline): SQVTM, ANQGSEA. The CDR3, as DNA: TGCAGCGTTGATGGTGGGACTAGCGGGAGCCCCTACGAGCAGTACTTC. This encodes CSVDGGTSGSPYEQYF.

In DNA form, the CDR3 reads TGTGCCAGCTCGAGCGGGGACATTGGTTCACCCCTCCACTTT. Protein: CASSSGDIGSPLHF. The gene calls are TRBV12-3 or TRBV12-4 and TRBJ1-6, with TRBD1 as a possible D gene (6 bases). The CDR3 length is 14 residues. Deletions cut 8 bases from V and 9 bases from J, with 17 bases between.

V gene TRBV14 combines with J gene TRBJ2-3; 8 nucleotides match TRBD1. CDR1 and CDR2 (germline): SGHDN, FVKESK. The CDR3 runs to 15 residues. V lost 0 bases and J lost 6; bases outside the gene matches: 5. The CDR3 bases are TGTGCCAGCAGCCAAGATTGGTACAGGGGGGATACGCAGTATTTT. Protein product: CASSQDWYRGDTQYF. The complete variable domain, with remaining parts taken from reference TRBV14 and TRBJ2-3, reads EAGVTQFPSHSVIEKGQTVTLRCDPISGHDNLYWYRRVMGKEIKFLLHFVKESKQDESGMPNNRFLAERTGGTYSTLKVQPAELEDSGVYFCASSQDWYRGDTQYFGPGTRLTVL.

The V and J genes are TRBV6-2 or TRBV6-3 and TRBJ1-2, with a possible D match to TRBD1 (6 bases). Germline V gene sequence: CDR1 MNHEY, CDR2 SVGEGT. V was pared by 5 bases and J by 3 bases, with 19 bases between. This CDR3 spans 16 amino acids. The CDR3 is CASSQLYGQRDYGYTF. In DNA, the CDR3 is TGTGCCAGCAGTCAGTTATATGGACAGAGGGACTATGGCTACACCTTC.

The rearrangement joins TRBV20-1 to TRBJ2-5; TRBD2 matches 11 bases. V lost 5 bases to trimming and J lost 1 base; unmatched junction nucleotides: 9. CDR3 length equals 16 residues. Germline V gives CDR1 DFQATT, CDR2 SNEGSKA (reference sequence). CDR3 sequence reads: CSAFLAGGPIQETQYF. The CDR3 DNA sequence: TGCAGTGCTTTCCTAGCGGGGGGCCCGATCCAAGAGACCCAGTACTTC.

This clonotype has just a few counts. The chain couples TRBV6-5 to TRBJ1-2; D gene ambiguous. Trimming shortened V by 5 bases and J by 2 bases, and 9 bases separated the two germline ends. From germline, CDR1 is MNHEY and CDR2 SVGAGI. This CDR3 spans 13 amino acids. Here the CDR3 reads CASSDVSNYGYTF. DNA for the CDR3: TGTGCCAGCAGTGACGTCAGCAACTATGGCTACACCTTC.

V is TRBV7-8 and J is TRBJ2-5; D might be TRBD2 (5 bases). Germline V gene lookup returns CDR1 SGHVS and CDR2 FQNEAQ. CDR3 length equals 16 residues. V was pared by 4 bases and J by 1 base, with 16 bases between. This CDR3 is CASSSRERSTQETQYF. The CDR3 nucleotides read TGTGCCAGCAGCTCCCGGGAAAGGAGTACCCAAGAGACCCAGTACTTC.

The V gene is TRBV3-1, the J gene TRBJ2-1; 14 positions match TRBD2. This CDR3 has 18 amino acids. Germline V gene lookup returns CDR1 LGHDT and CDR2 YNNKEL (reference sequence). V gave up 4 bases and J gave up 6 bases; unmatched junction bases: 11. CDR3 DNA: TGTGCCAGCAGCCCCCCCGCCGGGACTAGCGGGGGCACCAATGAGCAGTTCTTC. Translation gives CASSPPAGTSGGTNEQFF.

This clonotype has a handful of counts. The chain employs TRBV5-6 and TRBJ2-7; D not certain. Per germline, CDR1 SGHDT and CDR2 YYEEEE. This CDR3 spans 13 amino acids. Between the trimmed V and J ends, which lost 4 bases and 3 bases, there was a span of 11 bases. DNA of the CDR3: TGTGCCAGCAGCGTGACAAGAATCTACGAGCAGTACTTC. Translation gives CASSVTRIYEQYF.